One T cell receptor (beta chain) is described in this entry. The antigen is unknown. The data originate from a study of T cell responses to AZD1222 COVID-19 vaccine. Background on the study: Researchers grouped second doses given at about 4 or about 12 weeks into one pool.

Study results and caveats: Spike-wide vaccine-associated CD4 TCRs dominated at 160-218 and 743-854. In the spike-specific TCR repertoire, nearly half reportedly target unmutated variant regions. Two doses of AZD1222 preceded a rise in Spike-specific TCR breadth and depth.

CDR3 size: 17 residues. CDR1 is SQVTM and CDR2 is ANQGSEA in the germline V gene. V was pared by 6 bases and J by 0 bases, with 12 bases of the junction left unmatched. Some clones are missing from TCRdb's copy, which holds only in-frame ones; the method was immunoSEQ multiplex PCR. The data show about 190,000 clones, over 80% seen once. The chain couples TRBV29-1 to TRBJ1-5, with 9 bases that match TRBD1. The sequence came from an adult in good health. The starting material was peripheral blood, obtained on day 0 of AZD1222 vaccination. The CDR3, as DNA: TGCAGCGTCGCCGGTTGGGGACAGGGCGGTAGCAATCAGCCCCAGCATTTT. Protein sequence: CSVAGWGQGGSNQPQHF.